This T cell receptor beta chain originates from a study of cytomegalovirus exposure and HLA in healthy donors. Across the study: In a previous analysis, about 100 million unique TCR beta sequences were found from 150 million to 200 million T cells. Study observations and caveats: As a later analysis revealed, most CMV-associated TCR beta chains appeared HLA-restricted. In a later analysis, at a false discovery rate of 0.05, 16,951 TCR beta sequences matched HLA alleles.

Points on this clone: What it binds is unknown.

PCR primers comprised 60 Vbeta and 13 Jbeta primers. Assay: immunoSEQ multiplex PCR; the TCRdb copy retains only in-frame clones and omits some. The data hold about 82,000 clones, with around 80% observed a single time. This CDR3 is 14 amino acids long. The trim removed 5 bases at V and 6 bases at J, leaving 6 bases unmatched. In germline, CDR1 is WNHNN, CDR2 SYGVQD (reference sequence). The receptor was isolated from a man between 65 and 85 years old in good health and CMV-seropositive. V and J are TRBV10-1 and TRBJ2-3; the match to TRBD1 covers 9 bases. The sequencing input was PBMCs. The CDR3: CASSRTGEKDTQYF. The CDR3 DNA reads TGCGCCAGCAGTCGGACAGGGGAAAAGGATACGCAGTATTTT.